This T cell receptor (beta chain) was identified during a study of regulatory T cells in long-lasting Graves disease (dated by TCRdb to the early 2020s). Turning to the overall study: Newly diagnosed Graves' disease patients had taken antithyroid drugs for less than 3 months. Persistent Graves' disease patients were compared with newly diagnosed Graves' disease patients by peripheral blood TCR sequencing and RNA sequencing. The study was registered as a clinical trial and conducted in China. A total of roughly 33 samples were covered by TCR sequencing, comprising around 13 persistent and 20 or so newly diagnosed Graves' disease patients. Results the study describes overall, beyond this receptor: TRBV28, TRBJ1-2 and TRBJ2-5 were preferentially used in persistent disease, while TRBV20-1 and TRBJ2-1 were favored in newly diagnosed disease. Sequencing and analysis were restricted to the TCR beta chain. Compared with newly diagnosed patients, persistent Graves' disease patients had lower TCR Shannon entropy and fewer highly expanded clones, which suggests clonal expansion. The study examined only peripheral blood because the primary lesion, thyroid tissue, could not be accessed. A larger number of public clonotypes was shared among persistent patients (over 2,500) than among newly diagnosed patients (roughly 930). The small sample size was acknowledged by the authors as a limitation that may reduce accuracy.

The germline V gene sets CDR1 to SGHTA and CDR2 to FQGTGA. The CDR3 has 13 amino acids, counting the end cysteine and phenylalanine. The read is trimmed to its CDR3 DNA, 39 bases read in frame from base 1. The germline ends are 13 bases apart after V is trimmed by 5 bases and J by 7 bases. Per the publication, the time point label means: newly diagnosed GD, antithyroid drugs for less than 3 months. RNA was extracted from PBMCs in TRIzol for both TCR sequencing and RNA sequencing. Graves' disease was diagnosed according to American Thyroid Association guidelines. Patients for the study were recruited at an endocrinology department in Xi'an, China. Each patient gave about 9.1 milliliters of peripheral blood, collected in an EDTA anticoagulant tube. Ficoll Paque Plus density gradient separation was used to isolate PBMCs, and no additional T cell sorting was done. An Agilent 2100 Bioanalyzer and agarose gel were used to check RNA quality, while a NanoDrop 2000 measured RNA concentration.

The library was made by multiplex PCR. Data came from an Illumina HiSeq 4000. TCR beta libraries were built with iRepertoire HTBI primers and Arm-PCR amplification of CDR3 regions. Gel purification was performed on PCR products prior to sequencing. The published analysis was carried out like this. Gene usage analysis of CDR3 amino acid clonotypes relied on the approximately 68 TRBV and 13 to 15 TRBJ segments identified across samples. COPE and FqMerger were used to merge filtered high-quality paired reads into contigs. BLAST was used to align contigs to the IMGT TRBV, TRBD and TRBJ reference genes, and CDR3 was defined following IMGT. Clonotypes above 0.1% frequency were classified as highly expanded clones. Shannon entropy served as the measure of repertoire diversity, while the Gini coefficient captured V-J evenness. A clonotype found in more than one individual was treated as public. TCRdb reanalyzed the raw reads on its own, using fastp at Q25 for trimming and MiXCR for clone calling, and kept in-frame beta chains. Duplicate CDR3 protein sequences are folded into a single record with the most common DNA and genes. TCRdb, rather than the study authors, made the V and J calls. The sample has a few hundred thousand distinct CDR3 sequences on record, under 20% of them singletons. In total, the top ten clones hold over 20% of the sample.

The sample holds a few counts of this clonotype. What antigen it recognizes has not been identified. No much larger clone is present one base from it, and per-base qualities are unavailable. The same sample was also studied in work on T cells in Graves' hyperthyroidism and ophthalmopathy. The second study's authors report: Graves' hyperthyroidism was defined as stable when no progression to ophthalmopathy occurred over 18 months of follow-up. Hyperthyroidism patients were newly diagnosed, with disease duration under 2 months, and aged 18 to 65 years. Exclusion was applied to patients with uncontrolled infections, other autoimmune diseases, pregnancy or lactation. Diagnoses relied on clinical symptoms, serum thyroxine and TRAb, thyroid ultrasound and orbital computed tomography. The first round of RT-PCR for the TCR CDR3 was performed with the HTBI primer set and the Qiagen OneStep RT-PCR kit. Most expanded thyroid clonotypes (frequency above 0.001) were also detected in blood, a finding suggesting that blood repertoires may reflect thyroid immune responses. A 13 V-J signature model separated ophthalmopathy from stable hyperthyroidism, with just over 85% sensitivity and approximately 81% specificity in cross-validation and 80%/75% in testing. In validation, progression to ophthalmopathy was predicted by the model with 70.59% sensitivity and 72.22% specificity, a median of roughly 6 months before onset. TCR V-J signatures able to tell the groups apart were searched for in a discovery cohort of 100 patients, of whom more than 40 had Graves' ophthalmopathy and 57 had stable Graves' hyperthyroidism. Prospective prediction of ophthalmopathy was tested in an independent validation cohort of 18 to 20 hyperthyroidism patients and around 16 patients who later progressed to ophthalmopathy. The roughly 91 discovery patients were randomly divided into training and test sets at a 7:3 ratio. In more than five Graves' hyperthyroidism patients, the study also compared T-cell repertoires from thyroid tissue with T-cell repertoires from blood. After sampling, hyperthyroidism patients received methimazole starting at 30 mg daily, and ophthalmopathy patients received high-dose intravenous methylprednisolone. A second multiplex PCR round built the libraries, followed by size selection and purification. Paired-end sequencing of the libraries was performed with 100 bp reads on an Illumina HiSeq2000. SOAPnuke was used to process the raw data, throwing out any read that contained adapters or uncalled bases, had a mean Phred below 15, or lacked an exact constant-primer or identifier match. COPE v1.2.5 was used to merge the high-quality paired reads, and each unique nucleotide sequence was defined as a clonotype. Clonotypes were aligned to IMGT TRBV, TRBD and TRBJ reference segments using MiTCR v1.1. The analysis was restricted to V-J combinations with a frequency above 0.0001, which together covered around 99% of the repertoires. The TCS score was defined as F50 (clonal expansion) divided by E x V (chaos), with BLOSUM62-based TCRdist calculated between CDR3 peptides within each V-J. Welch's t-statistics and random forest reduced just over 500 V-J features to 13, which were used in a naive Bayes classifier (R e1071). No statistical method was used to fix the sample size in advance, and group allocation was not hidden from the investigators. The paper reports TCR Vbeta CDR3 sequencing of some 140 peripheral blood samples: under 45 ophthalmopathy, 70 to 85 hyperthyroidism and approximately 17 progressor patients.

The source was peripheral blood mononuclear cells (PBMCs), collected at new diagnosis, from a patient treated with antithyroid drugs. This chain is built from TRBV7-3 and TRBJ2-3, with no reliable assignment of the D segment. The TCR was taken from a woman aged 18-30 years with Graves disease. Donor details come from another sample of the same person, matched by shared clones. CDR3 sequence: CASSPPRAHTQYF. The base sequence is TGTGCCAGCAGCCCTCCCCGTGCCCATACGCAGTATTTT.